The clone carrying this TCR beta chain came up once. From germline, CDR1 is SEHNR and CDR2 FQNEAQ (reference sequence). V lost 0 bases and J 4 bases, leaving 12 bases between the germline ends. CDR3 length equals 15 residues. The data were obtained in a study of CD8 T cells in Susac syndrome. The RNA input was roughly 0.45 to 1 ug, and it was reverse transcribed with random hexamers. TCRdb itself ran the immunoSEQ multiplex PCR reads through MiXCR, one entry per CDR3 protein. This table holds roughly 200,000 distinct CDR3 sequences, roughly 94% found once. This chain joins TRBV7-9 and TRBJ2-5, with D possibly being TRBD1 or TRBD2 (5 bases each). The sequence came from a human donor with multiple sclerosis. The source material was CD4+ T cells from PBMCs. Written as DNA, the CDR3 is TGTGCCAGCAGCTTAGCGGCCGGGGCTATAGAGACCCAGTACTTC. Its protein product is CASSLAAGAIETQYF.